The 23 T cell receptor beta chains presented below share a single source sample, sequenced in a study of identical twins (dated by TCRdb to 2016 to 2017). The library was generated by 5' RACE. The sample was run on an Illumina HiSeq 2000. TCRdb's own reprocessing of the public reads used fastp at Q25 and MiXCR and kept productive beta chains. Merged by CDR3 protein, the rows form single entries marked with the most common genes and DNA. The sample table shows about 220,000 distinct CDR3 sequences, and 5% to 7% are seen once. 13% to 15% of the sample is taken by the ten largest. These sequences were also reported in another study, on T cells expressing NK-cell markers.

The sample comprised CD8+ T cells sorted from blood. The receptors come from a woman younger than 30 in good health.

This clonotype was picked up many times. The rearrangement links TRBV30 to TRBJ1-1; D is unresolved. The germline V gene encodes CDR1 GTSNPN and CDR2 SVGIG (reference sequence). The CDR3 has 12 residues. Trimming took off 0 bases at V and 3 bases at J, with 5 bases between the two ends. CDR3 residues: CAWSVLDTEAFF. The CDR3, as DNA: TGTGCCTGGAGTGTACTGGACACTGAAGCTTTCTTT.

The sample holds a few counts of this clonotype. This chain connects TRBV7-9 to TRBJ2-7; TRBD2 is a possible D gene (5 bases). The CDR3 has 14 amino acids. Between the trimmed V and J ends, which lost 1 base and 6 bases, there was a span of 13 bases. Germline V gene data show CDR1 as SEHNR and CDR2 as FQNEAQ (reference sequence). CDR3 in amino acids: CASSLGARDREQYF. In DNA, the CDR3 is TGTGCCAGCAGCTTAGGGGCCCGGGATCGCGAGCAGTACTTC.

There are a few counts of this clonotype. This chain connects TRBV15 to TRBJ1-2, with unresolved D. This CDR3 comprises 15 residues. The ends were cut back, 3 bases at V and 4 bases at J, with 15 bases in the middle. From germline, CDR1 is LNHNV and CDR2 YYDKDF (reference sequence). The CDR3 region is CATSSPGSEVYGYTF. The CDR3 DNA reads TGTGCCACCAGCAGCCCCGGATCAGAAGTCTATGGCTACACCTTC.

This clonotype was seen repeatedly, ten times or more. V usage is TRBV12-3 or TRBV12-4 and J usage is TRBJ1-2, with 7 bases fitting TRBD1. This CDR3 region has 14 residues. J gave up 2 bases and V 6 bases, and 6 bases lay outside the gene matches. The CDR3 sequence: CASRETGMNYGYTF. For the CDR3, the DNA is TGTGCCAGCAGGGAGACAGGGATGAACTATGGCTACACCTTC.

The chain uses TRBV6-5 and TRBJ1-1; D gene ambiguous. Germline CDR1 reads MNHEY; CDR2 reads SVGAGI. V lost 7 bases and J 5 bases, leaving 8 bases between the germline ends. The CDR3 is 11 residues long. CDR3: CASMGLTEAFF. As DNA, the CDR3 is TGTGCCAGCATGGGGTTAACTGAAGCTTTCTTT.

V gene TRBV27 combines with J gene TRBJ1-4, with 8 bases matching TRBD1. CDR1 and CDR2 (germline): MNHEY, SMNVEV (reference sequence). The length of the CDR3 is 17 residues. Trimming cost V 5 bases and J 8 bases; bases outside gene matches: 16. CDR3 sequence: CASSPSPVTGAEEKLFF. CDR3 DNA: TGTGCCAGCAGTCCCTCCCCCGTGACAGGGGCTGAGGAAAAACTGTTTTTT.

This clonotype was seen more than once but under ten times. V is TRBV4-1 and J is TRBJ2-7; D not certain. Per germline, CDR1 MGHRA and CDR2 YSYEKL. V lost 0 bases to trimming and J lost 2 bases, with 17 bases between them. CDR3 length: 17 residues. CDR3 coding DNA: TGCGCCAGCAGCCAAGATAGACGTCCAGGCCCAACCTACGAGCAGTACTTC. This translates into CASSQDRRPGPTYEQYF.

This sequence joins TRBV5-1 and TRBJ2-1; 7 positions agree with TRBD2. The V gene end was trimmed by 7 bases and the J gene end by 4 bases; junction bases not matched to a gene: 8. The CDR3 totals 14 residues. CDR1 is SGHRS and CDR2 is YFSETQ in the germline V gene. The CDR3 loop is CASHSGIEYNEQFF. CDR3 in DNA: TGCGCCAGCCACAGCGGGATCGAGTACAATGAGCAGTTCTTC.

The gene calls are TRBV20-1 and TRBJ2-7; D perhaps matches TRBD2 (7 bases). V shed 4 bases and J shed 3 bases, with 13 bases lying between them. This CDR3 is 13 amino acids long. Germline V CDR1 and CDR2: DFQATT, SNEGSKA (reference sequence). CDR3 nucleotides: TGCAGTGCTACAGCGGGACAAGGCTACGAGCAGTACTTC. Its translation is CSATAGQGYEQYF.

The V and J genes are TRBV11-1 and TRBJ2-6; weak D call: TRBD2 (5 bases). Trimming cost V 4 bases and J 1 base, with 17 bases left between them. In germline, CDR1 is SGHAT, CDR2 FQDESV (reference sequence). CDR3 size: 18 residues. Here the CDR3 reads CASSSSQMSGSGANVLTF. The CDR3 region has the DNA TGTGCCAGCAGCTCGTCCCAAATGTCGGGGTCTGGGGCCAACGTCCTGACTTTC.

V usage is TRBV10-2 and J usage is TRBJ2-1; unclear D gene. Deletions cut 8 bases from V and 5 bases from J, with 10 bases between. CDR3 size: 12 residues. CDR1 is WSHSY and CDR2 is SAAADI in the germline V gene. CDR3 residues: CASRRPDNEQFF. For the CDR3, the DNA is TGCGCCAGCCGCAGACCCGACAATGAGCAGTTCTTC.

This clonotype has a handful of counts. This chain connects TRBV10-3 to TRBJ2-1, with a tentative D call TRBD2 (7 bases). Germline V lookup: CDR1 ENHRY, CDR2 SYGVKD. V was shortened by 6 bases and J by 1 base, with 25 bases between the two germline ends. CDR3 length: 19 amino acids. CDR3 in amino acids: CAIRIGGGGWPTSYNEQFF. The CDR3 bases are TGTGCCATCAGGATCGGGGGCGGGGGATGGCCCACGTCCTACAATGAGCAGTTCTTC.

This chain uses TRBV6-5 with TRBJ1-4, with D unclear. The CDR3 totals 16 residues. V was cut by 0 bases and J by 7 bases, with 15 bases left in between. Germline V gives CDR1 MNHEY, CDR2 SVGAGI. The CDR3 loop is CASSYSSPVRSEKLFF. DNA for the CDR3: TGTGCCAGCAGTTACTCATCTCCCGTGAGGAGTGAAAAACTGTTTTTT.

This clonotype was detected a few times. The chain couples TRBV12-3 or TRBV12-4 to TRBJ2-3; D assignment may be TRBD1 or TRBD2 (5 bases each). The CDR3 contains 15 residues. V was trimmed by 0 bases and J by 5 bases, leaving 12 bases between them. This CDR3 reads CASSLALSGGDTQYF. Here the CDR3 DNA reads TGTGCCAGCAGTTTAGCGCTAAGTGGGGGAGATACGCAGTATTTT.

DNA of the CDR3: TGCGCCAGCAGCCAAGGTAGAACCTACGAGCAGTACTTC. This encodes CASSQGRTYEQYF. The chain couples TRBV4-1 to TRBJ2-7; D gene uncertain. V lost 1 base to trimming and J lost 2 bases, with 6 bases between them. In germline, CDR1 is MGHRA, CDR2 YSYEKL. The length of the CDR3 is 13 residues.

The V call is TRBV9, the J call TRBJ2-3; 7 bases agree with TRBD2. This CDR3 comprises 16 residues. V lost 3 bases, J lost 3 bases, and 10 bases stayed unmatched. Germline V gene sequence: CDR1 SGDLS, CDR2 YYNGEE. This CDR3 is CASSAYKGGDTDTQYF. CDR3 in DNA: TGTGCCAGCAGCGCCTACAAGGGAGGGGATACAGATACGCAGTATTTT.

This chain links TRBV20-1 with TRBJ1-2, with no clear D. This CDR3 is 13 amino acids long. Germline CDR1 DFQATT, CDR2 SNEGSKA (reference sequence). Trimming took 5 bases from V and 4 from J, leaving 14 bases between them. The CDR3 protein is CSALTDRFYGYTF. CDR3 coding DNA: TGCAGTGCTCTGACGGATAGATTCTATGGCTACACCTTC.

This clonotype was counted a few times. CDR3: CASSLGDRPFSTDTQYF. For the CDR3, the DNA is TGTGCCAGCAGCCTAGGGGACAGACCCTTTAGCACAGATACGCAGTATTTT. V gene TRBV9 combines with J gene TRBJ2-3; the match to TRBD1 covers 7 bases. Germline V gene lookup returns CDR1 SGDLS and CDR2 YYNGEE. This CDR3 region has 17 residues. The V gene end was trimmed by 4 bases and the J gene end by 0 bases; junction bases not matched to a gene: 11.

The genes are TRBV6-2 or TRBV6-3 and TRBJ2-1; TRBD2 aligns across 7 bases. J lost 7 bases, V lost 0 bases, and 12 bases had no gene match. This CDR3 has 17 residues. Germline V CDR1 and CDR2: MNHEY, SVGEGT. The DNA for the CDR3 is TGTGCCAGCAGTTACTCGATACGCCTAGCGGTCGGTAATGAGCAGTTCTTC. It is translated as CASSYSIRLAVGNEQFF.

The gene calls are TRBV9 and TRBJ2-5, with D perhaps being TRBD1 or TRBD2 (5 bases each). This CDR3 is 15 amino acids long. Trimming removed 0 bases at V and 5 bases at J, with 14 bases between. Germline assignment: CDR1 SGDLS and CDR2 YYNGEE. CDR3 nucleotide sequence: TGTGCCAGCAGCGTAGGGCTATCGAGGGGCGAGACCCAGTACTTC. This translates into CASSVGLSRGETQYF.

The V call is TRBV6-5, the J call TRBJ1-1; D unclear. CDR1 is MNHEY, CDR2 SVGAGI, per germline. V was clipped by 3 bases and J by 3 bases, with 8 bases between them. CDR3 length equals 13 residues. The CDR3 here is CASSYFVYTEAFF. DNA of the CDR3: TGTGCCAGCAGTTATTTCGTGTACACTGAAGCTTTCTTT.

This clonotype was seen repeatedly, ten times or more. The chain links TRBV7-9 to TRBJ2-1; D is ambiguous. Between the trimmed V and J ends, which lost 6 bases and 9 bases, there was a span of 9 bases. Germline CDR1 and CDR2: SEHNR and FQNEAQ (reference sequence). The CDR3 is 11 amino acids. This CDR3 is CASSLAPEQFF. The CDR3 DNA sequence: TGTGCCAGCAGTTTGGCCCCTGAGCAGTTCTTC.

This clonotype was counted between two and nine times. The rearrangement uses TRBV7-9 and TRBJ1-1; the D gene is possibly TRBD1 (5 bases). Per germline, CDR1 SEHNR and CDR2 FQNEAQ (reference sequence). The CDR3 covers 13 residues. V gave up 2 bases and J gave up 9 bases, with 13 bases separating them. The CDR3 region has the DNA TGTGCCAGCAGCTTATTGCGCAGGGAGAAAGCTTTCTTT. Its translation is CASSLLRREKAFF.